This T cell receptor (beta chain) was identified during a study of shared clonotypes between healthy human individuals. Every contributor of samples was a Caucasian grown-up residing in Nashville, Tennessee. Original handling: Filtering differed since immunoSEQ provided only junctions, with no quality scores. Clones were read by immunoSEQ multiplex PCR, and TCRdb kept only the in-frame ones, dropping some. The DNA was the basis for D and trimming; V, J and clone size are from that table. The table has fewer than 1.6 million clones, less than 99% seen once. Germline V lookup: CDR1 WSHSY, CDR2 SAAADI. V gave up 0 bases and J gave up 3 bases, with 11 bases separating them. The CDR3 sequence is 15 residues long.

J is TRBJ2-5 and V is TRBV10-2, with no clear D. What was sequenced was naive CD4+ T cells sorted from blood. Subset described: CD45RA+ positively selected. The receptor comes from a man aged 30 to 39 in good health. In DNA, the CDR3 is TGCGCCAGCAGTGAGTCATTAGCTAAAAAAGAGACCCAGTACTTC. Amino acid sequence: CASSESLAKKETQYF.